The 16 T cell receptor beta chains below come from one sample, sequenced in a study of shared clonotypes between healthy human individuals. Naive-designated CD8 cells lacked CD45RO, were positively enriched for CCR7, and omitted terminally differentiated effector memory CD45RA+ cells. Clones were sequenced by immunoSEQ multiplex PCR, and TCRdb holds only the in-frame ones, with some missing. This sample has more than 2 million clones, with approximately 92% found just once. Sequences were obtained from naive CD8+ T cells from PBMCs. These receptors were collected from a man aged 18 to 29 in good health. Some clones in this sample may be carry-over from other donors' samples.

The rearrangement joins TRBV27 to TRBJ2-1; 9 bases are a match to TRBD2. The junction had 6 bases not matched to a gene; V was cut back by 5 bases and J by 1 base. CDR3 length: 16 amino acids. The germline V gene encodes CDR1 MNHEY and CDR2 SMNVEV (reference sequence). For the CDR3, the DNA is TGTGCCAGCAGTGGTTTAGGACTAGCGTCCTACAATGAGCAGTTCTTC. Protein: CASSGLGLASYNEQFF.

CDR3 amino acids: CASRVQPGGDTEAFF. CDR3 nucleotide sequence: TGTGCCAGCAGAGTTCAGCCGGGGGGGGACACTGAAGCTTTCTTT. The chain combines TRBV28 with TRBJ1-1, with D possibly TRBD1 on 5 matching bases. Germline V gives CDR1 MDHEN, CDR2 SYDVKM. Trimming removed 6 bases from V and 3 bases from J, with 17 bases in between. The CDR3 runs 15 residues.

V is TRBV6-1 and J is TRBJ2-7; 7 bases are shared with TRBD1. Unmatched junction bases numbered 3, after V lost 3 bases and J lost 4 bases. Germline V gene lookup returns CDR1 MNHNS and CDR2 SASEGT. The CDR3 length is 13 residues. CDR3: CASSETGNYEQYF. CDR3 DNA sequence: TGTGCCAGCAGTGAGACAGGGAATTACGAGCAGTACTTC.

This clone was seen only once. The chain employs TRBV10-3 and TRBJ2-7; no clear D. The CDR3 contains 11 residues. Looked up from germline, CDR1 is ENHRY and CDR2 is SYGVKD. Trimming removed 6 bases at V and 2 bases at J, with 5 bases between. The DNA for the CDR3 is TGTGCCATCAGGGGCGCCTACGAGCAGTACTTC. Amino acid sequence: CAIRGAYEQYF.

V is TRBV18 and J is TRBJ1-3; D call uncertain. Trimming pared 2 bases from V and 8 bases from J, leaving 22 bases between. Germline CDR1 KGHSH, CDR2 LQKENI. CDR3 size: 17 residues. The CDR3: CASSPEFPESARHTIYF. The CDR3 nucleotides read TGTGCCAGCTCACCAGAGTTTCCGGAGTCCGCTAGGCACACCATATATTTT.

V usage is TRBV4-3 and J usage is TRBJ1-5; tentatively, D is TRBD1 (6 bases). In germline, CDR1 is LGHNA, CDR2 YSLEER. The germline V and J ends were trimmed by 1 base and 2 bases, with 18 bases remaining between them. The CDR3 is made up of 18 amino acids. CDR3 nucleotide sequence: TGCGCCAGCAGCCAAGGAAGGGACACCCCAGTGGGCAATCAGCCCCAGCATTTT. Amino acids: CASSQGRDTPVGNQPQHF.

This chain links TRBV27 with TRBJ2-3, with 13 bases identical to TRBD2. Unmatched junction bases numbered 11, after V lost 6 bases and J lost 8 bases. Germline CDR1 reads MNHEY; CDR2 reads SMNVEV (reference sequence). This CDR3 contains 16 residues. The CDR3: CASRDGTSGTFGTQYF. CDR3 in DNA: TGTGCCAGCAGGGATGGGACTAGCGGGACATTTGGTACGCAGTATTTT.

The CDR3 protein is CASSTGGADNEQFF. As DNA, the CDR3 is TGTGCCAGCTCTACGGGAGGGGCAGACAATGAGCAGTTCTTC. The chain couples TRBV2 to TRBJ2-1; TRBD2 matches at 8 bases. CDR3 length: 14 amino acids. Unmatched junction bases numbered 8, after V lost 8 bases and J lost 5 bases. The germline V gene has CDR1 SNHLY and CDR2 FYNNEI. Using reference TRBV2 and TRBJ2-1 for the parts outside the CDR3, the full variable domain is EPEVTQTPSHQVTQMGQEVILRCVPISNHLYFYWYRQILGQKVEFLVSFYNNEISEKSEIFDDQFSVERPDGSNFTLKIRSTKLEDSAMYFCASSTGGADNEQFFGPGTRLTVL.

Notes on this clone: This specimen includes other DNA sequences encoding the same CDR3. The V call is TRBV15, the J call TRBJ2-7; TRBD2 matches at 15 bases. J was trimmed by 1 base and V by 3 bases; bases with no gene match: 1. CDR3 size: 16 residues. Germline V gene sequence: CDR1 LNHNV, CDR2 YYDKDF (reference sequence). CDR3 sequence (DNA): TGTGCCACCAGCAGGGGACTAGCGGGAGGTTCCTACGAGCAGTACTTC. Its translation is CATSRGLAGGSYEQYF.

This clone was picked up one time. The chain links TRBV29-1 to TRBJ2-7; D uncertain. CDR3 length: 13 residues. The V end was cut by 3 bases, the J end by 2 bases, with 11 bases between. Germline CDR1 is SQVTM and CDR2 is ANQGSEA. This CDR3 is CSVERETPYEQYF. In DNA, the CDR3 is TGCAGCGTTGAGCGAGAAACCCCCTACGAGCAGTACTTC.

V and J are TRBV2 and TRBJ2-5; D not certain. Germline loops: CDR1 SNHLY, CDR2 FYNNEI. The CDR3 length is 13 residues. Trimming took off 3 bases at V and 1 base at J, with 6 bases between the two ends. In nucleotides, the CDR3 is TGTGCCAGCAGTGACAACCCCCAAGAGACCCAGTACTTC. As protein: CASSDNPQETQYF. The variable domain in full, completed from reference TRBV2 and TRBJ2-5, reads EPEVTQTPSHQVTQMGQEVILRCVPISNHLYFYWYRQILGQKVEFLVSFYNNEISEKSEIFDDQFSVERPDGSNFTLKIRSTKLEDSAMYFCASSDNPQETQYFGPGTRLLVL.

This sequence joins TRBV14 and TRBJ2-2; 10 positions match TRBD1. This CDR3 comprises 18 residues. The V and J ends lost 5 bases and 0 bases, in that order; junction bases with no gene match: 9. Germline V gene lookup returns CDR1 SGHDN and CDR2 FVKESK. CDR3 in DNA: TGTGCCAGCAGCTCGTTCCGGGACAGGGGCGCGAACACCGGGGAGCTGTTTTTT. It codes for CASSSFRDRGANTGELFF.

The chain joins TRBV7-3 to TRBJ2-7; weak D call: TRBD1 (6 bases). This CDR3 is 13 amino acids long. V lost 10 bases, J lost 3 bases, and 16 bases lay in between. The V gene's germline CDR1 is SGHTA and CDR2 FQGTGA. In DNA form, the CDR3 reads TGTGCCACCCCCCAAAAGGGGGACTACGAGCAGTACTTC. Translation gives CATPQKGDYEQYF.

The J gene is TRBJ2-5, the V gene TRBV10-3, with 10 bases fitting TRBD2. CDR3 length: 16 amino acids. Germline V lookup: CDR1 ENHRY, CDR2 SYGVKD. V shed 2 bases and J 2 bases; nucleotides not matched to a gene: 5. The CDR3 DNA reads as TGTGCCATCAGTGAGGGGCAGCGGGGGGGACAAGAGACCCAGTACTTC. It codes for CAISEGQRGGQETQYF.

The V and J genes are TRBV6-5 and TRBJ2-1, with TRBD2 matching over 7 bases. Germline V CDR1 and CDR2: MNHEY, SVGAGI. The CDR3 length is 14 residues. V trimming: 6 bases; J trimming: 8 bases; junction bases outside the gene matches: 10. DNA for the CDR3: TGTGCCAGCAGACCGGGACTACCCACGGATGAGCAGTTCTTC. Encoded protein: CASRPGLPTDEQFF.

CDR3 bases: TGCGCCAGCAGCCTAGCGGTTGGAGGGAGCTCCTACAATGAGCAGTTCTTC. Protein product: CASSLAVGGSSYNEQFF. The V call is TRBV4-1, the J call TRBJ2-1, with a weak D call TRBD2 (6 bases). Germline V lookup: CDR1 MGHRA, CDR2 YSYEKL. This CDR3 is 17 amino acids long. Deletions cut 4 bases from V and 0 bases from J, with 16 bases between.